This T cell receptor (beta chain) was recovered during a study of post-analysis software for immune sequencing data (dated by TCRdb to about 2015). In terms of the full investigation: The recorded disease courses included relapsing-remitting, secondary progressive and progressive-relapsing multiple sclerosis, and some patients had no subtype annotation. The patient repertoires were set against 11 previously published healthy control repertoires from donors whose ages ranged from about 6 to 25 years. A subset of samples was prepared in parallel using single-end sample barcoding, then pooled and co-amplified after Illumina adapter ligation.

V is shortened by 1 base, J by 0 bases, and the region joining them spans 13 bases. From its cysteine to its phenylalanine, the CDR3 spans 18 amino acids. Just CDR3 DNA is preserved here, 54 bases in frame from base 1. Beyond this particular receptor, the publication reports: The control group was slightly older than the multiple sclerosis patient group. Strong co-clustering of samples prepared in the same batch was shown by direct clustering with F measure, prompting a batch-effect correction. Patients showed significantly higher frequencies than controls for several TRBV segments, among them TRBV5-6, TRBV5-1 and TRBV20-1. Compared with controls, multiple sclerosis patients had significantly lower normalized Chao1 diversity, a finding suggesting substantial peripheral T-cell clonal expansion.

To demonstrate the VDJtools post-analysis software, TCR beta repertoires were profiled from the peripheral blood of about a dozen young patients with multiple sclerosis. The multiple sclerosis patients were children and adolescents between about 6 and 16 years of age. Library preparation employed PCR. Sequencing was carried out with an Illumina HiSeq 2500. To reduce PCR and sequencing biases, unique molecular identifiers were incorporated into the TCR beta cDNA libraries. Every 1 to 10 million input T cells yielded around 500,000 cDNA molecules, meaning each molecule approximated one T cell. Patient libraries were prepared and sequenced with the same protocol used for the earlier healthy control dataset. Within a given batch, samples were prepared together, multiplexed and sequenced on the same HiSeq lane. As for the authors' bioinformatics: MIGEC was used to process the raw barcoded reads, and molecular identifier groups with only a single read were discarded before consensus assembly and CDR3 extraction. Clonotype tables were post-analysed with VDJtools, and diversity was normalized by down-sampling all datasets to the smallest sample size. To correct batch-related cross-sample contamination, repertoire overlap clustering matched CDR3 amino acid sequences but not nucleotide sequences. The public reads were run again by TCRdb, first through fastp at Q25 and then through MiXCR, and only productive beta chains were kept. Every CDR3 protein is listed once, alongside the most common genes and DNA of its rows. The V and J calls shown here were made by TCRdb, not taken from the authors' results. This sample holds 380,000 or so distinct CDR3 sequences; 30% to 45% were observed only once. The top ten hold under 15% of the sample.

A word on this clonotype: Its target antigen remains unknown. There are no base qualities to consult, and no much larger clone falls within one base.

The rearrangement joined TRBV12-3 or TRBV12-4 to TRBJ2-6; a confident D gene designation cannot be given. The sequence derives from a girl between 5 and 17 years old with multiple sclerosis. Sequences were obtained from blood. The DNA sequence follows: TGTGCCAGCAGTTTAGTTGCAGCCAGCGTCTCTGGGGCCAACGTCCTGACTTTC. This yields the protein CASSLVAASVSGANVLTF.